This is a list of T cell receptor beta chains from one sample in a study of cytomegalovirus exposure and HLA in healthy donors. Here immunoSEQ multiplex PCR was the method, and the copy in TCRdb shows in-frame clones only, minus some. Among around 160,000 clones listed, about 82% were seen once. The sample comprised PBMCs. The receptors stem from a man in his thirties or forties in good health and CMV-seropositive. Each CDR3 is given without its conserved first and last residue.

J,V,CDR3
TRBJ1-1,TRBV4-3,ASSQDQGQGTTEAF
TRBJ2-7,TRBV27,ASSSRGGSYEQY
TRBJ1-6,TRBV6-6,ASSRAGGNSPLH
TRBJ1-5,TRBV5-4,ASSFGGGEGQPQH
TRBJ2-3,TRBV9,ASGKLGEGPDTQY
TRBJ2-7,TRBV27,ASSADRAGYEQY
TRBJ2-7,TRBV7-9,ASSPGQGAQDEQY
TRBJ2-5,TRBV5-1,ASSPRTGGTETQY
TRBJ2-1,TRBV4-3,ASSREPRSYNEQF
TRBJ2-2,TRBV18,ASSQGAGNTGELF
TRBJ2-7,TRBV7-7,ASSLGQGWGYEQY
TRBJ2-4,TRBV5-6,ASSPGTLAGASNIQY
TRBJ2-6,TRBV6-4,ASSDSRSGANVLT
TRBJ1-1,TRBV5-1,ASSDANMETEAF
TRBJ2-7,TRBV4-1,ASSQEGQIYEQY
TRBJ1-1,TRBV13,ASSRTGHSNTEAF
TRBJ1-6,TRBV7-9,ASSLEPRGRSPLH
TRBJ1-5,TRBV9,ASSKRDSRNQPQH
TRBJ2-7,TRBV5-1,ASSLAERGGVHEQY
TRBJ2-7,TRBV5-1,ASRIHNEQY
TRBJ2-1,TRBV7-3,ASSLVPDSNEQF
TRBJ2-7,TRBV6-5,ASRPDRGSYEQY
TRBJ2-3,TRBV5-6,ASWRGGSDTQY
TRBJ2-1,TRBV29-1,SVGGGGYNEQF
TRBJ1-4,TRBV7-2,ASSLSGTGSEKLF
TRBJ1-4,TRBV13,ASSSRGGGYEKLF
TRBJ2-2,TRBV4-3,ASSRRISGGELF
TRBJ1-2,TRBV7-2,ASSLARNGQGDGYT
TRBJ1-1,TRBV16,ASSLAAGVTEAF
TRBJ1-1,TRBV6-5,ASSYSQGGYTEAF
TRBJ2-7,TRBV7-9,ASSSSGGLGYEQY
TRBJ2-7,TRBV9,ASSPATDRGSDEQY
TRBJ1-1,TRBV9,ASSVEVGRHTEAF
TRBJ1-3,TRBV5-1,ASSLTGGGGNTIY
TRBJ1-2,TRBV5-4,ASSPDRNYGYT
TRBJ2-7,TRBV21-1,ASSKGGPRGVQGRTASTYEQY
TRBJ1-2,TRBV5-1,ASSLYGDREGDGYT
TRBJ2-7,TRBV7-2,ASSLTGGSYEQY
TRBJ1-5,TRBV18,ASSPGTGGQQPQH
TRBJ2-1,TRBV6-4,ASSDSGGDYNEQF
TRBJ2-7,TRBV7-2,ASSFGTGGSYEQY
TRBJ2-7,TRBV5-6,ASSLNPRALRSEQY
TRBJ1-1,TRBV18,ASSPPTWRAF
TRBJ2-2,TRBV6-6,ASSYGGGTGELF
TRBJ2-1,TRBV10-2,ASSEPAGASHNEQF
TRBJ2-2,TRBV4-2,ASSPEGVARLAGELF
TRBJ1-6,TRBV7-2,ASSLVSRQDLNSPLH
TRBJ2-7,TRBV11-1,ASSLGGGQGFYEQY
TRBJ2-1,TRBV5-1,ASSLASPYNEQF
TRBJ2-3,TRBV9,ASSVLIGTDTQY
TRBJ1-4,TRBV10-3,AISSTGALTNEKLF
TRBJ2-7,TRBV21-1,ASSKGHLSYEQY
TRBJ2-1,TRBV2,ASRGGDRAYNEQF
TRBJ2-2,TRBV2,ASSRNFAANTGELF
TRBJ1-2,TRBV7-9,ASSFPGVGYT
TRBJ1-2,TRBV28,ASSLPQGGYT
TRBJ2-1,TRBV18,ASSTDSNEQF